This section outlines one T cell receptor (beta chain) sequence together with its context. This clonotype was seen more than once but under ten times. What this receptor recognizes is not known. No much larger clone is present one base from it, and per-base qualities are unavailable. The library was obtained by PCR. The sequencing machine was an Illumina iSeq 100. The original pipeline was this. Non-productive sequences were removed, and CDR3s not starting with C, not ending with F or W, or shorter than 7 amino acids were discarded. Similarity between CDR3 sequences was evaluated in R version 3.6.1 using Levenshtein distances (stringdist) and unrooted phylogenetic trees (ape). TCRdb handled the public reads itself, with Q25 trimming in fastp and clone calling in MiXCR, and kept productive beta chains. Rows are combined by CDR3 protein, so each entry shows the most common genes and DNA. What appears here as the V and J calls and clone size reflects TCRdb's work, not the paper's. The sample data list 26,000 or so distinct CDR3 sequences, and 45% to 55% of these were observed just once. 5.5% of the sample rests with the top ten.

The sample belongs to a study of vaccination and CD4 T cells after COVID-19 (dated by TCRdb to between 2021 and 2024). With respect to the entire study: Convalescent patients had a positive SARS-CoV-2 result on nasal swab PCR, and of these patients, several had mild disease and one had severe disease. In the convalescent cohort there were six males and four females, among whom were two Hispanic individuals, seven Caucasians, two Asians and one multiracial person. The spike-specific CD4+ TCR repertoire was compared before and after mRNA vaccination in ten to eleven COVID-19 convalescent patients and a handful of infection-naive healthy vaccine recipients. Post-COVID blood samples were collected from convalescent patients a median of roughly 100 days after diagnosis, with a range of roughly 35 to 180 days. Participants received two doses of either the Pfizer-BioNTech BNT162b2 vaccine (n=8) or the Moderna mRNA-1273 vaccine (n=2). Three convalescent patients gave samples both early after vaccination (day 14) and late after vaccination (days 161 to 241). The time from the second vaccine dose to post-vaccine blood sampling had a median of roughly 72 days and ranged from about 14 to 250 days.

The CDR3, cysteine through phenylalanine, is 15 amino acids long. CDR3 DNA only is kept here, 45 bases in frame from base 1. A distance of 6 bases separates the germline ends of V and J, which lose 0 bases and 0 bases respectively. From the germline V gene, CDR1 is MNHNS and CDR2 is SASEGT. What the work shows at the level of the full study, not this receptor alone: The study included relatively few convalescent patients and did not analyze early timepoints after natural infection. An increase in the median number of SARS-CoV-2-reactive clonotypes from around 20 after infection to 38 after vaccination was observed, but the change was not found to be significant. Of the vaccine-specific clones in convalescent patients, 304 of 307, or nearly all, reacted only to SARS-CoV-2 spike and did not cross-react with common cold coronaviruses. Among convalescent patients, a median roughly 90% of the SARS-CoV-2-reactive clones seen after vaccination appeared only after vaccination, which suggests priming specific to the vaccine.

The sample's time point, from its label and the paper: late sampling 161 to 241 days after vaccination in a few convalescent patients. The positive SARS-CoV-2 PCR tests of the convalescent patients were dated from March to December 2020, before the Alpha, Beta and Delta variants emerged in the United States. Ficoll-Paque Plus gradient centrifugation was used to isolate PBMCs from whole blood, and the isolated PBMCs were then either used fresh or cryopreserved at -140C. The TCR sequence derives from a human donor who had recovered from COVID-19. The chain is assembled from TRBV6-1 and TRBJ2-1, and possibly TRBD1, on 6 matching bases. The sequencing here drew on CD4+ T cells from blood, taken about 7 months after SARS-CoV-2 vaccination. This receptor carries the CDR3 CASSEAGGSYNEQFF. The DNA reads TGTGCCAGCAGTGAAGCAGGGGGCTCCTACAATGAGCAGTTCTTC.